This passage covers 25 T cell receptor beta chains from one sample sequenced in a study of blood T cell repertoires in COVID-19. Only in-frame clones appear in the TCRdb table, and some are missing; sequencing was by immunoSEQ multiplex PCR. The sample includes some 200,000 clones, around 80% of them seen just once. The sequencing input was peripheral blood. Receptors originate from a woman of 80 years or more with acute or convalescent COVID-19.

The chain carries TRBV6-5 and TRBJ1-2; unclear D gene. The CDR3 has 13 residues. V was cut by 7 bases and J by 2 bases, with 11 bases left in between. In germline, CDR1 is MNHEY, CDR2 SVGAGI. CDR3 in DNA: TGTGCCAGCAAACCCAGGATGAACTATGGCTACACCTTC. Translation: CASKPRMNYGYTF.

This clone showed up just once. This chain connects TRBV19 to TRBJ2-3, with 7 bases that match TRBD2. This CDR3 spans 17 amino acids. Germline trimming cut 5 bases from V and 0 bases from J; bases unmatched to any gene: 11. The germline gives CDR1 LNHDA, CDR2 SQIVND (reference sequence). CDR3: CASSVDLAGDSTDTQYF. CDR3 sequence (DNA): TGTGCCAGTAGTGTGGATTTGGCGGGAGATAGCACAGATACGCAGTATTTT.

J is TRBJ2-2 and V is TRBV10-3; D remains unclear. V shed 3 bases and J shed 4 bases, with 9 bases lying between them. Germline CDR1 reads ENHRY; CDR2 reads SYGVKD. The CDR3 covers 14 residues. The CDR3 DNA is TGTGCCATCAGTGATCTTGTGGCCACCGGGGAGCTGTTTTTT. This sequence encodes CAISDLVATGELFF.

The rearrangement joins TRBV5-5 to TRBJ1-3; D not certain. Between the trimmed V and J ends, which lost 3 bases and 6 bases, there was a span of 10 bases. The CDR3 is 13 amino acids. The germline gives CDR1 SGHKS, CDR2 YYEKEE (reference sequence). The DNA for the CDR3 is TGTGCCAGCAGCTATGAGGGTAAAAACACCATATATTTT. It is translated as CASSYEGKNTIYF.

The chain carries TRBV19 and TRBJ1-4, with TRBD1 matching 9 bases. Germline CDR1 LNHDA, CDR2 SQIVND (reference sequence). The V and J ends lost 4 bases and 2 bases, in that order; junction bases with no gene match: 11. This CDR3 is 18 amino acids long. CDR3 sequence: CASSSLPGQGATNEKLFF. In DNA, the CDR3 is TGTGCCAGTAGTAGCCTGCCGGGACAGGGTGCGACTAATGAAAAACTGTTTTTT.

In its sample, this clone was seen once. The gene calls are TRBV19 and TRBJ1-1; 11 positions agree with TRBD1. Germline V CDR1 and CDR2: LNHDA, SQIVND (reference sequence). This CDR3 comprises 14 residues. The V gene end was trimmed by 3 bases and the J gene end by 12 bases; junction bases not matched to a gene: 9. CDR3 nucleotide sequence: TGTGCCAGTAGTATTCCCGGGACAGGGGGAACAACTTTCTTT. The encoded protein is CASSIPGTGGTTFF.

The chain employs TRBV14 and TRBJ2-1, with TRBD2 identical over 7 bases. Losses at the gene ends were 3 bases for V and 2 bases for J; bases not matched to a gene: 4. The CDR3 is 15 amino acids. The V gene's germline CDR1 is SGHDN and CDR2 FVKESK. CDR3 in amino acids: CASSHPSGAYNEQFF. Here the CDR3 DNA reads TGTGCCAGCAGCCACCCTAGCGGTGCCTACAATGAGCAGTTCTTC.

The chain links TRBV19 to TRBJ1-6; no clear D. Germline V gene data show CDR1 as LNHDA and CDR2 as SQIVND (reference sequence). Trimming cost V 10 bases and J 9 bases, with 16 bases left between them. This CDR3 has 13 amino acids. The CDR3 is CATKIGSRSPLHF. The DNA for the CDR3 is TGTGCCACTAAGATCGGTTCTCGTTCACCCCTCCACTTT.

The rearrangement uses TRBV25-1 and TRBJ1-5; 12 bases are a match to TRBD1. Trimming took 3 bases from V and 7 from J; bases not matched to a gene: 4. CDR1 and CDR2 from the germline V gene are MGHDK and SYGVNS. The CDR3 spans 15 residues. The chain's CDR3 is CASSDGTGGVQPQHF. For the CDR3, the DNA is TGTGCCAGCAGTGACGGGACAGGGGGCGTCCAGCCCCAGCATTTT.

The J gene is TRBJ1-1, the V gene TRBV11-2, with TRBD1 as a possible D gene (5 bases). Germline V gene data show CDR1 as SGHAT and CDR2 as FQNNGV. Trimming cost V 1 base and J 3 bases, with 9 bases left between them. This CDR3 is 14 amino acids long. The CDR3 loop reads CASSLGGVHTEAFF. DNA of the CDR3: TGTGCCAGCAGCTTAGGGGGGGTGCACACTGAAGCTTTCTTT.

This clone showed up just a few times. This chain links TRBV5-8 with TRBJ2-3; D is ambiguous. The germline gives CDR1 SGHTS, CDR2 YDEGEE. V was shortened by 0 bases and J by 4 bases, with 6 bases between the two germline ends. This CDR3 has 13 amino acids. CDR3 region: CASSLVYADTQYF. CDR3 DNA sequence: TGTGCCAGCAGCTTGGTCTATGCAGATACGCAGTATTTT.

The CDR3 DNA reads TGTGCCAGCAGCTTAACAGGGGGGAACACTGAAGCTTTCTTT. Protein product: CASSLTGGNTEAFF. The chain joins TRBV5-6 to TRBJ1-1; 8 nucleotides match TRBD1. Unmatched junction bases numbered 1, after V lost 2 bases and J lost 1 base. CDR1 and CDR2 (germline): SGHDT, YYEEEE. This CDR3 is 14 amino acids long.

V and J are TRBV5-5 and TRBJ2-5; TRBD2 aligns across 8 bases. The CDR3 length is 14 residues. J was trimmed by 1 base and V by 2 bases; bases with no gene match: 1. Germline CDR1 is SGHKS and CDR2 is YYEKEE (reference sequence). DNA for the CDR3: TGTGCCAGCAGCTTACTAGCGGCCCAAGAGACCCAGTACTTC. Amino acid sequence: CASSLLAAQETQYF. Using reference TRBV5-5 and TRBJ2-5 for the parts outside the CDR3, the full variable domain is DAGVTQSPTHLIKTRGQQVTLRCSPISGHKSVSWYQQVLGQGPQFIFQYYEKEERGRGNFPDRFSARQFPNYSSELNVNALLLGDSALYLCASSLLAAQETQYFGPGTRLLVL.

The chain recombines TRBV5-1 with TRBJ2-7, with 13 bases identical to TRBD2. The germline gives CDR1 SGHRS, CDR2 YFSETQ. The CDR3 totals 16 residues. Trimming removed 4 bases from V and 5 bases from J; junction bases left unmatched: 9. CDR3 sequence (DNA): TGCGCCAGCAGCAACGTACTAGCGGGGGGGCCCGACGAGCAGTACTTC. Amino acids: CASSNVLAGGPDEQYF.

The V call is TRBV30, the J call TRBJ1-4; TRBD1 agrees at 8 bases. CDR1 is GTSNPN and CDR2 is SVGIG in the germline V gene (reference sequence). This CDR3 is built from 14 residues. V lost 2 bases to trimming and J lost 8 bases; unmatched junction nucleotides: 7. The CDR3 region has the DNA TGTGCCTGGAGTCCCCCAGGGGGCTACGAAAAACTGTTTTTT. This gives the protein CAWSPPGGYEKLFF.

The V and J genes are TRBV5-1 and TRBJ2-3; 9 bases match TRBD2. The germline CDR1 and CDR2 sequences are SGHRS and YFSETQ. The CDR3 runs to 18 residues. V shed 3 bases and J 3 bases; nucleotides not matched to a gene: 14. The CDR3 sequence: CASSSRGGRARGTDTQYF. The DNA of the CDR3 is TGCGCCAGCAGCTCCCGTGGCGGGAGGGCCCGGGGGACAGATACGCAGTATTTT.

The chain joins TRBV5-1 to TRBJ2-1; 7 positions agree with TRBD2. The CDR3 length is 14 residues. Germline V gives CDR1 SGHRS, CDR2 YFSETQ. V shed 8 bases, J shed 7 bases, and the junction held 12 bases outside the gene matches. The DNA of the CDR3 is TGCGCCAGTTTGGATCCGGGGGGTTATAATGAGCAGTTCTTC. Its translation: CASLDPGGYNEQFF.

This clone was recorded once. V is TRBV12-5 and J is TRBJ2-1; D unclear. CDR1 and CDR2 from the germline V gene are LGHNT and FRNRAP. This CDR3 has 15 residues. Trimming shortened V by 6 bases and J by 0 bases, and 12 bases separated the two germline ends. The CDR3 sequence: CASGPRATSYNEQFF. The CDR3 bases are TGTGCTAGTGGGCCGAGAGCGACCTCCTACAATGAGCAGTTCTTC.

This clone occurred a few times. The rearrangement joins TRBV6-6 to TRBJ1-2; no firm D call. Germline V gene lookup returns CDR1 MNHNY and CDR2 SVGAGI (reference sequence). The V and J ends lost 5 bases and 2 bases respectively, with 9 bases between them. CDR3 size: 13 residues. The CDR3 nucleotides are TGTGCCAGCAGTACAAGCGGGAACTATGGCTACACCTTC. Amino acids: CASSTSGNYGYTF.

This clone appeared a single time. This CDR3 is CASSPTGSVTEAFF. The CDR3 DNA follows: TGTGCCAGCAGCCCGACAGGGTCGGTCACTGAAGCTTTCTTT. The V call is TRBV7-2, the J call TRBJ1-1; 7 positions agree with TRBD1. CDR1 is SGHTA and CDR2 is FQGNSA in the germline V gene. V trimming: 5 bases; J trimming: 4 bases; junction bases outside the gene matches: 7. This CDR3 contains 14 residues.

This clone was seen a few times. This sequence joins TRBV27 and TRBJ1-4; possibly TRBD1 for D (6 bases). CDR1 and CDR2 (germline): MNHEY, SMNVEV (reference sequence). V dropped 8 bases and J dropped 3 bases, with 10 bases sitting between them. This CDR3 has 13 residues. Written as DNA, the CDR3 is TGTGCCAGCCGAAGGACAGCTAATGAAAAACTGTTTTTT. Residues: CASRRTANEKLFF.

The CDR3 DNA reads TGTGCCAGCCTAGCGGGGACACTCACAGATACGCAGTATTTT. Translated, it gives CASLAGTLTDTQYF. The chain links TRBV28 to TRBJ2-3, with 9 bases identical to TRBD2. Trimming removed 8 bases from V and 2 bases from J; junction bases left unmatched: 5. CDR1 and CDR2 (germline): MDHEN, SYDVKM. The CDR3 consists of 14 residues.

This chain uses TRBV4-3 with TRBJ1-2; 9 positions match TRBD1. The CDR3 spans 14 residues. Trimming took 3 bases from V and 8 from J; bases not matched to a gene: 7. CDR1 LGHNA and CDR2 YSLEER come from the germline V gene. The CDR3 protein is CASSQGTGSIGYTF. DNA for the CDR3: TGCGCCAGCAGCCAGGGGACAGGGAGCATCGGCTACACCTTC.

In regard to this clone: Different DNA sequences within this sample yield the same CDR3. This chain uses TRBV12-3 or TRBV12-4 with TRBJ1-1; D is possibly TRBD1 (6 bases). Trimming took off 5 bases at V and 1 base at J, with 8 bases between the two ends. CDR3 length: 13 amino acids. CDR3 sequence (DNA): TGTGCCAGCAGTCCGACAGGGAACACTGAAGCTTTCTTT. This translates into CASSPTGNTEAFF.

The chain carries TRBV5-6 and TRBJ2-3; 9 bases match TRBD1. The J segment lost 6 bases and the V segment lost 0 bases, leaving 2 bases of the junction unmatched. CDR1 and CDR2 from the germline V gene are SGHDT and YYEEEE. The CDR3 is 14 residues long. As DNA, the CDR3 is TGTGCCAGCAGCTTGGTGGGACAGGGCGATACGCAGTATTTT. The encoded protein is CASSLVGQGDTQYF.